What follows describes a single T cell receptor (beta chain). Its antigen remains unknown. The treatment denotes: oral pan-JAK inhibitor, 5-10 mg twice daily. The CDR3 is made up of 17 amino acids. V was pared by 0 bases and J by 8 bases, with 23 bases between. CDR1 is SGHNT, CDR2 YYREEE, per germline (reference sequence). RNA was isolated and reverse transcribed to cDNA, the sequencing template. The repertoire was sequenced with immunoSEQ multiplex PCR; TCRdb's copy has only in-frame clones and lacks some. This table has some 45,000 clones, 92% appearing once. The record originates from a study of CD8+ T cells in alopecia areata. Study conclusions and caveats: Higher clonality was seen in lesional scalp than in normal scalp, especially in alopecia totalis/universalis. On tofacitinib, scalp and blood still held many of the expanded lesional clones.

The sequence came from a human donor with alopecia areata. Sequenced here: CD8+ T cells sorted from blood, sampled at week 24, from a patient treated with tofacitinib. V usage is TRBV5-4 and J usage is TRBJ1-2, with a possible D match to TRBD1 (6 bases). The CDR3 nucleotides are TGTGCCAGCAGCTTGGGGCCGGACAGCCCAAAGTTCTGGGGCTACACCTTC. Protein: CASSLGPDSPKFWGYTF.